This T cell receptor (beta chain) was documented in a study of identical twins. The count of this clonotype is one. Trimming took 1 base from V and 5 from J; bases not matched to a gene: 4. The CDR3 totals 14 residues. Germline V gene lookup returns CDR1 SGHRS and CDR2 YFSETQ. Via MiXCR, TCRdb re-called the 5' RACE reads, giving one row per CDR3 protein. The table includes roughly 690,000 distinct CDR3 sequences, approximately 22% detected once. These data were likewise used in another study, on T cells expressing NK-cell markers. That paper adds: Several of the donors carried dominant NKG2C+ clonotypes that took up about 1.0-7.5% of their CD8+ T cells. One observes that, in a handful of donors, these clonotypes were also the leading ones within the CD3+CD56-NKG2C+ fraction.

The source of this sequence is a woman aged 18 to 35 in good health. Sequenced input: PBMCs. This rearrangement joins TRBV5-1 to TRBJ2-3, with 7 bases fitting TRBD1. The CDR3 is CASSLTGEIDTQYF. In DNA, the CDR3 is TGCGCCAGCAGCTTGACAGGGGAAATAGATACGCAGTATTTT.